These 30 T cell receptor beta chains share one sample of origin, sequenced in a study of metastatic and nonmetastatic thyroid tumors. TCRdb used MiXCR to call clones anew from the PCR reads. The sample records roughly 15,000 clones, 20% to 30% being singletons. Thyroid surgery took place with no prior treatment in any patient. The material sequenced was blood. These receptors originate from a male donor with papillary thyroid cancer or a benign thyroid nodule (not recorded which). Some clones in this sample may be carry-over from other donors' samples.

This clone has ten or more counts. Additional DNA sequences in this sample encode the identical CDR3. The DNA for the CDR3 is TGCAGTGCTAGGGGTCAGACAGCCGACTATTACGAGCAGTACTTC. As protein: CSARGQTADYYEQYF. V usage is TRBV20-1 and J usage is TRBJ2-7, with D perhaps TRBD1 or TRBD2 (5 bases each). CDR3 size: 15 residues. The germline V gene encodes CDR1 DFQATT and CDR2 SNEGSKA (reference sequence). The germline V and J ends were trimmed by 3 bases and 4 bases, with 19 bases remaining between them.

This clone was detected ten times or more. The rearrangement uses TRBV6-4 and TRBJ2-2; 7 bases are a match to TRBD1. This CDR3 spans 14 amino acids. The germline V gene encodes CDR1 MRHNA and CDR2 SNTAGT. Germline trimming cut 6 bases from V and 3 bases from J; bases unmatched to any gene: 4. This CDR3 reads CASSRQGDTGELFF. The CDR3 coding sequence is TGTGCCAGCAGCAGACAGGGCGACACCGGGGAGCTGTTTTTT.

This clone was picked up a small number of times. The chain recombines TRBV6-1 with TRBJ2-7, with a possible D match to TRBD2 (7 bases). With 8 bases removed from V and 3 bases from J, the gap between germline ends came to 14 bases. The CDR3 sequence is 13 residues long. Germline CDR1 and CDR2: MNHNS and SASEGT. The CDR3 sequence is CASQAGAFYEQYF. The DNA of the CDR3 is TGTGCCAGCCAGGCGGGGGCATTCTACGAGCAGTACTTC.

At least ten counts were recorded for this clone. V and J are TRBV5-1 and TRBJ1-2; no firm D call. This CDR3 is 12 amino acids long. Germline lookup yields CDR1 SGHRS and CDR2 YFSETQ. With 0 bases removed from V and 3 bases from J, the gap between germline ends came to 3 bases. CDR3 DNA: TGCGCCAGCAGCTTGGCGGACTATGGCTACACCTTC. This codes for CASSLADYGYTF.

This clone is termed medium-sized. V usage is TRBV20-1 and J usage is TRBJ1-5; no clear D. This CDR3 is built from 13 residues. Germline loops: CDR1 DFQATT, CDR2 SNEGSKA (reference sequence). V shed 0 bases and J shed 5 bases, with 8 bases lying between them. The CDR3 spells CSARDRPDQPQHF. Written as DNA, the CDR3 is TGCAGTGCTAGAGACCGCCCTGATCAGCCCCAGCATTTT.

This clone showed up many times. The chain recombines TRBV10-3 with TRBJ1-4; D unresolved. This CDR3 is 11 amino acids long. Trimming removed 3 bases at V and 4 bases at J, with 0 bases between. The V gene's germline CDR1 is ENHRY and CDR2 SYGVKD. Written as DNA, the CDR3 is TGTGCCATCAGTGATAATGAAAAACTGTTTTTT. This codes for CAISDNEKLFF.

The rearrangement joins TRBV20-1 to TRBJ1-1; the match to TRBD1 covers 11 bases. The germline gives CDR1 DFQATT, CDR2 SNEGSKA (reference sequence). V shed 3 bases, J shed 5 bases, and the junction held 5 bases outside the gene matches. The CDR3 runs to 14 residues. The CDR3 reads CSASRDRGVTEAFF. The CDR3, as DNA: TGCAGTGCTAGCCGGGACAGGGGGGTTACTGAAGCTTTCTTT.

This clone was detected many times. A clone one base away is much larger, so this may be a read error. This chain joins TRBV20-1 and TRBJ2-7, with D possibly being TRBD1 or TRBD2 (6 bases each). Germline CDR1 reads DFQATT; CDR2 reads SNEGSKA (reference sequence). This CDR3 spans 15 amino acids. The V end was cut by 2 bases, the J end by 3 bases, with 17 bases between. The CDR3 here is CSARKVGGHLYEQYF. The CDR3, as DNA: TGCAGTGCTAGAAAGGTGGGGGGACACCTCTACGAGCAGTACTTC.

This CDR3 is CASSPALPGSGANVLTF. CDR3 nucleotides: TGTGCCAGCTCACCAGCACTCCCGGGCTCTGGGGCCAACGTCCTGACTTTC. This chain uses TRBV18 with TRBJ2-6; D is uncertain. Trimming pared 2 bases from V and 0 bases from J, leaving 11 bases between. The CDR3 consists of 17 residues. Germline CDR1 and CDR2: KGHSH and LQKENI.

This clone is medium-sized within its sample. This chain uses TRBV20-1 with TRBJ1-5; 7 bases are a match to TRBD1. The CDR3 is 15 amino acids. Germline loops: CDR1 DFQATT, CDR2 SNEGSKA (reference sequence). The ends lost 1 base at V and 2 bases at J; junction bases unmatched: 5. CDR3: CSARVQGRGNQPQHF. The CDR3 DNA sequence: TGCAGTGCTAGAGTACAGGGGAGAGGCAATCAGCCCCAGCATTTT.

In its sample, this clone was seen many times. It may be a read error: a sequence one base away is much more abundant. The chain links TRBV25-1 to TRBJ2-1; TRBD2 aligns across 7 bases. Per germline, CDR1 MGHDK and CDR2 SYGVNS. The CDR3 covers 16 residues. After removal of 3 bases from V and 9 bases from J, the junction contained 14 bases not matched to a gene. Written as DNA, the CDR3 is TGTGCCAGCAGTGATATATGGCTATCCGGGGGGACTGAGCAGTTCTTC. It translates to CASSDIWLSGGTEQFF.

This clone was detected many times. This sample includes further DNA sequences coding for the same CDR3. V is TRBV4-2 and J is TRBJ1-4; D is possibly TRBD1 (5 bases). Deletions cut 4 bases from V and 7 bases from J, with 19 bases between. The CDR3 length is 16 residues. Germline CDR1 reads LGHNA; CDR2 reads YNFKEQ. The CDR3 reads CASSPASRQGGEKLFF. The CDR3 DNA reads TGTGCCAGCAGCCCCGCTAGCAGGCAGGGTGGTGAAAAACTGTTTTTT.

This clone was counted only a few times. This chain joins TRBV25-1 and TRBJ1-1; D remains unclear. CDR1 and CDR2 from the germline V gene are MGHDK and SYGVNS. Deletions cut 3 bases from V and 8 bases from J, with 10 bases between. This CDR3 region has 12 residues. CDR3 residues: CASSDSLIEAFF. In DNA form, the CDR3 reads TGTGCCAGCAGTGATTCCCTCATCGAAGCTTTCTTT.

The chain employs TRBV4-1 and TRBJ2-1; D may be TRBD1 or TRBD2 (5 bases each). Germline V gives CDR1 MGHRA, CDR2 YSYEKL. The CDR3 totals 13 residues. The germline V and J ends were trimmed by 4 bases and 6 bases, with 10 bases remaining between them. The CDR3 protein is CASSPGASNEQFF. CDR3 bases: TGCGCCAGCAGCCCCGGGGCTAGCAATGAGCAGTTCTTC.

This sequence joins TRBV3-1 and TRBJ2-3, with D perhaps matching TRBD1 (7 bases). The CDR3 runs to 15 residues. V was clipped by 7 bases and J by 6 bases, with 20 bases between them. Germline loops: CDR1 LGHDT, CDR2 YNNKEL (reference sequence). CDR3 sequence: CASTQNRGGGDTQYF. The DNA of the CDR3 is TGTGCCAGCACCCAGAACAGGGGTGGAGGGGATACGCAGTATTTT.

This clone has just one count. CDR3 coding DNA: TGTGCCAGCAGCTCAAGACTAGCGGACTACAATGAGCAGTTCTTC. Amino acids: CASSSRLADYNEQFF. This chain links TRBV3-1 with TRBJ2-1, with TRBD2 matching over 9 bases. CDR1 is LGHDT, CDR2 YNNKEL, per germline (reference sequence). The CDR3 sequence is 15 residues long. The V segment lost 5 bases and the J segment 3 bases; nucleotides outside the gene matches: 5.

This clone is deemed medium-sized (0.01 to 0.1%). The chain has TRBV6-5 and TRBJ2-7; no clear D gene. The V end lost 0 bases, the J end lost 2 bases, and 11 bases lay between the germline ends. Germline loops: CDR1 MNHEY, CDR2 SVGAGI. This CDR3 has 15 amino acids. CDR3 amino acids: CASSYSRPGTYEQYF. The CDR3 DNA reads as TGTGCCAGCAGTTACTCTCGCCCGGGCACCTACGAGCAGTACTTC.

This clone rates as medium-sized. The chain is built from TRBV6-1 and TRBJ2-3; D perhaps matches TRBD2 (6 bases). Germline V gene sequence: CDR1 MNHNS, CDR2 SASEGT. V shed 8 bases and J shed 2 bases, with 20 bases lying between them. There are 16 residues in the CDR3. CDR3 coding DNA: TGTGCCAGCCCGGGGGAATGGGGCGGGGACACAGATACGCAGTATTTT. Translation gives CASPGEWGGDTDTQYF.

Relative to its sample, this clone is large. This sequence joins TRBV15 and TRBJ2-7; 7 positions agree with TRBD2. Germline V lookup: CDR1 LNHNV, CDR2 YYDKDF (reference sequence). This CDR3 comprises 15 residues. With 4 bases clipped from V and 1 base from J, the junction kept 7 bases outside the gene matches. CDR3 nucleotides: TGTGCCACCAGCAATACGGGAGGCGGTTCCTACGAGCAGTACTTC. Its translation: CATSNTGGGSYEQYF. Filled out from reference TRBV15 and TRBJ2-7, the complete variable domain reads DAMVIQNPRYQVTQFGKPVTLSCSQTLNHNVMYWYQQKSSQAPKLLFHYYDKDFNNEADTPDNFQSRRPNTSFCFLDIRSPGLGDTAMYLCATSNTGGGSYEQYFGPGTRLTVT.

This clone was observed a few times. The chain joins TRBV9 to TRBJ1-1, with D hard to call. CDR3 length: 12 amino acids. Germline CDR1 and CDR2: SGDLS and YYNGEE. With 3 bases removed from V and 2 bases from J, the gap between germline ends came to 5 bases. The CDR3 bases are TGTGCCAGCAGCGGATCTAACACTGAAGCTTTCTTT. Translation gives CASSGSNTEAFF.

This clone was seen many times. The genes are TRBV20-1 and TRBJ2-7, with a tentative D call TRBD2 (6 bases). Germline loops: CDR1 DFQATT, CDR2 SNEGSKA (reference sequence). V dropped 6 bases and J dropped 3 bases, with 15 bases sitting between them. The CDR3 is 13 residues long. This CDR3 reads CSARTRRDYEQYF. The DNA for the CDR3 is TGCAGTGCACGAACCCGGCGGGACTACGAGCAGTACTTC.

This clone has at least ten counts. The chain combines TRBV4-2 with TRBJ2-4, with D tentatively TRBD2 (5 bases). Trimming left V 5 bases short and J 0 bases short, with 14 bases between. Germline assignment: CDR1 LGHNA and CDR2 YNFKEQ. The CDR3 contains 16 residues. The CDR3 coding sequence is TGTGCCAGCAGCGCGACTAACTATCTAGCCAAAAACATTCAGTACTTC. Protein sequence: CASSATNYLAKNIQYF.

This clone came up many times. This chain uses TRBV20-1 with TRBJ2-3; 7 bases fit TRBD2. The CDR3 totals 17 residues. Unmatched junction bases numbered 18, after V lost 6 bases and J lost 3 bases. CDR1 is DFQATT and CDR2 is SNEGSKA in the germline V gene (reference sequence). CDR3 DNA: TGCAGTGCCCCGTTGGGTGGGAGGGTTTTTGGGACAGATACGCAGTATTTT. Translating it yields CSAPLGGRVFGTDTQYF.

This clone was picked up many times. The chain joins TRBV14 to TRBJ2-7; D gene unclear. The CDR3 is made up of 13 amino acids. Trimming left V 0 bases short and J 4 bases short, with 7 bases between. Germline CDR1 reads SGHDN; CDR2 reads FVKESK. Here the CDR3 reads CASSQERFYEQYF. CDR3 DNA sequence: TGTGCCAGCAGCCAAGAGAGGTTTTACGAGCAGTACTTC.

This clone has a count of ten or more. The chain recombines TRBV7-9 with TRBJ2-5; 7 nucleotides agree with TRBD1. The germline V gene encodes CDR1 SEHNR and CDR2 FQNEAQ (reference sequence). J was trimmed by 5 bases and V by 5 bases; bases with no gene match: 11. The CDR3 is 15 amino acids. CDR3 nucleotide sequence: TGTGCCAGCAGCCCAATTGACAGGGCCTTCGAGACCCAGTACTTC. Encoded protein: CASSPIDRAFETQYF.

By proportion, this clone is medium-sized. V usage is TRBV20-1 and J usage is TRBJ2-2, with 7 bases matching TRBD1. Germline V gives CDR1 DFQATT, CDR2 SNEGSKA (reference sequence). V was pared by 6 bases and J by 7 bases, with 14 bases of the junction left unmatched. The CDR3 consists of 15 residues. Written as DNA, the CDR3 is TGCAGTGCAGCAAAAGGGGGCGCGTACGTCGGGGAGCTGTTTTTT. Its protein product is CSAAKGGAYVGELFF.

This clone has at least ten counts. V gene TRBV3-1 combines with J gene TRBJ2-1; TRBD1 matches 9 bases. The V gene's germline CDR1 is LGHDT and CDR2 YNNKEL (reference sequence). The V and J ends lost 4 bases and 2 bases, in that order; junction bases with no gene match: 3. The CDR3 covers 15 residues. The CDR3 coding sequence is TGTGCCAGCAGCCCTGACAGGGGGACCTACAATGAGCAGTTCTTC. This gives the protein CASSPDRGTYNEQFF.

This clone came up once. V usage is TRBV30 and J usage is TRBJ2-5; 8 bases agree with TRBD2. The CDR3 length is 15 residues. V gave up 5 bases and J gave up 2 bases; unmatched junction bases: 10. The germline V gene has CDR1 GTSNPN and CDR2 SVGIG (reference sequence). As DNA, the CDR3 is TGTGCCTGGTCCTCCGTGTTAGCGGGGCAAGAGACCCAGTACTTC. Residues: CAWSSVLAGQETQYF.

This clone was seen at least ten times. This chain joins TRBV6-5 and TRBJ1-4; weak D call: TRBD1 (5 bases). V was pared by 6 bases and J by 6 bases, with 32 bases between. The germline V gene has CDR1 MNHEY and CDR2 SVGAGI. The CDR3 sequence is 20 residues long. The CDR3 loop is CASSGTSYMGRVWFDEKLFF. Here the CDR3 DNA reads TGTGCCAGCAGCGGAACGTCGTACATGGGGCGCGTTTGGTTTGATGAAAAACTGTTTTTT.

This clone was observed at least ten times. V gene TRBV27 combines with J gene TRBJ1-2; no definite D call. The CDR3 is made up of 16 amino acids. Trimming removed 6 bases at V and 0 bases at J, with 17 bases between. The V gene's germline CDR1 is MNHEY and CDR2 SMNVEV (reference sequence). CDR3 in amino acids: CASSPRWGSTNYGYTF. The CDR3 DNA sequence: TGTGCCAGCAGCCCAAGGTGGGGTTCAACTAACTATGGCTACACCTTC.